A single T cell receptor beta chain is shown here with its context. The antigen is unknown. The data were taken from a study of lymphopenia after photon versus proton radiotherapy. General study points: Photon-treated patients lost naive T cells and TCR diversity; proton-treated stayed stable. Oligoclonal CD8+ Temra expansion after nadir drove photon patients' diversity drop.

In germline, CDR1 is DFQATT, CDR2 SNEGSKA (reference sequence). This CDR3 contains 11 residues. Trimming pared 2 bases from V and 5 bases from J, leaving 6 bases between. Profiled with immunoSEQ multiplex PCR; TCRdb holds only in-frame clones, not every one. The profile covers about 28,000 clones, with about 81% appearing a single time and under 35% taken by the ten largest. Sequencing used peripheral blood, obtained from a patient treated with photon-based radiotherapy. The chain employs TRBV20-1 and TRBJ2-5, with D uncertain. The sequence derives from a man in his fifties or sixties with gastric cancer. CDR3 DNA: TGCAGTGCTAGATACGGGGAGACCCAGTACTTC. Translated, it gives CSARYGETQYF.